This TCR beta chain was documented in a study of T cell changes during pregnancy in multiple sclerosis. This clone has more than one count but fewer than ten. The method was immunoSEQ multiplex PCR; TCRdb's version includes in-frame clones alone and lacks a portion of them. Of tens of thousands of clones listed, about 90% were seen once; the top ten hold roughly 1.2%. V dropped 6 bases and J dropped 3 bases, with 17 bases sitting between them. Germline assignment: CDR1 MDHEN and CDR2 SYDVKM. The CDR3 length is 15 residues. The chain links TRBV28 to TRBJ1-2; TRBD1 is a possible D gene (6 bases). The source was peripheral blood, collected after pregnancy. This clonotype was obtained from a female donor in good health, enrolled as a control in a pregnancy study. CDR3 amino acids: CASSPWGGLDYGYTF. The CDR3 nucleotides read TGTGCCAGCAGCCCTTGGGGGGGGCTGGACTATGGCTACACCTTC.